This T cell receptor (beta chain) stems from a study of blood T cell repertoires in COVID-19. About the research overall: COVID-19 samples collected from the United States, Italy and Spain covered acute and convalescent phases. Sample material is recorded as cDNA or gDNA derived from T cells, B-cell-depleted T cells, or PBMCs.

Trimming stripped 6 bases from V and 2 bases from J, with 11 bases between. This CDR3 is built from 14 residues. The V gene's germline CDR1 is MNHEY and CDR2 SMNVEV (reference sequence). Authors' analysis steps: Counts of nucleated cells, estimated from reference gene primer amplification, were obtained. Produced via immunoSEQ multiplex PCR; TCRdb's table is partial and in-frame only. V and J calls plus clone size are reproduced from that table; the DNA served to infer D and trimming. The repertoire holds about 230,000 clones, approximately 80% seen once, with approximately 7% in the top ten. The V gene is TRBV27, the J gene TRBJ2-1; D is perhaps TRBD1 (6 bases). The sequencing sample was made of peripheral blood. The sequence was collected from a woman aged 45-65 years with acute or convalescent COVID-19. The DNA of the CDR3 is TGTGCCAGCAGACAGGGAGATGCCTACAATGAGCAGTTCTTC. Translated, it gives CASRQGDAYNEQFF.